This T cell receptor beta chain is drawn from a study of cytomegalovirus exposure and HLA in healthy donors. General study points: As a later analysis showed, a missense DCLRE1C variant was linked to trimming of TCR beta V- and J-genes. Most subjects' HLA-A and HLA-B alleles were reportedly predicted from TCR beta sequences. Presence/absence analyses treated sequencing depth as roughly uniform across donors.

With respect to this clone: Its antigen is unknown.

The donors were healthy bone marrow donors. The V end was cut by 7 bases, the J end by 4 bases, with 16 bases between. Germline loops: CDR1 SGHAT, CDR2 FQNNGV. The CDR3 loop spans 14 amino acids. The PCR ran on 60 Vbeta and 13 Jbeta primers. Profiling relied on immunoSEQ multiplex PCR, and the TCRdb table lists in-frame clones only, not all of them. The repertoire consists of approximately 130,000 clones, with 81% occurring once and the leading ten covering 5.5% to 6%. The receptor's source is a middle-aged woman in good health and CMV-seropositive. Sequenced material: PBMCs. The V gene is TRBV11-2, the J gene TRBJ2-5; D perhaps matches TRBD2 (6 bases). The CDR3 coding sequence is TGTGCCAGCACCACCTCGGGGGAAAGAGAGACCCAGTACTTC. Translation gives CASTTSGERETQYF.